What follows are 8 T cell receptor beta chains derived from one specimen sequenced in a study of molecular identifiers for immune sequencing clone quantification. Via MiXCR, TCRdb re-called the PCR reads, giving one row per CDR3 protein. The repertoire includes about 510,000 distinct CDR3 sequences, about a fifth of them detected once, and about 0.8% sits in the top ten. Material: naive CD8+ T cells from blood, with Jurkat cell RNA spiked in. The subset here: FACS-sorted CD8+CD4-CCR7+CD45RA+ naive T cells. The receptors were sampled from a human donor in good health. Some libraries in this study had Jurkat cell RNA spiked in.

This clonotype showed up many times. The chain uses TRBV7-8 and TRBJ2-6; D possibly corresponds to TRBD1 (6 bases). CDR1 is SGHVS, CDR2 FQNEAQ, per germline. The CDR3 sequence is 15 residues long. V was pared by 5 bases and J by 3 bases, with 11 bases between. The CDR3 region has the DNA TGTGCCAGCAGCGGAAGGACAGTTGGGGCCAACGTCCTGACTTTC. Protein sequence: CASSGRTVGANVLTF. Full variable domain (rest looked up from reference TRBV7-8 and TRBJ2-6): GAGVSQSPRYKVAKRGQDVALRCDPISGHVSLFWYQQALGQGPEFLTYFQNEAQLDKSGLPSDRFFAERPEGSVSTLKIQRTQQEDSAVYLCASSGRTVGANVLTFGAGSRLTVL.

On this clonotype itself: Its ends do not fully match the called genes, so a read error is possible. V and J are TRBV4-3 and TRBJ2-7; D is ambiguous. Germline lookup yields CDR1 LGHNA and CDR2 YSLEER. This CDR3 is built from 15 residues. CDR3 sequence reads: CASSQTDTSSYEQHF. The CDR3 DNA is TGCGCCAGCAGCCAGACCGACACGAGCTCCTACGAGCAGCACTTC.

This clonotype was observed many times. J is TRBJ2-1 and V is TRBV29-1; 7 bases align to TRBD2. Losses at the gene ends were 6 bases for V and 0 bases for J; bases not matched to a gene: 2. The germline V gene has CDR1 SQVTM and CDR2 ANQGSEA. The CDR3 runs 13 residues. The CDR3: CSVAGVSYNEQFF. DNA of the CDR3: TGCAGCGTGGCGGGGGTCTCCTACAATGAGCAGTTCTTC.

This rearrangement joins TRBV28 to TRBJ2-7; no clear D gene. Trimming pared 2 bases from V and 5 bases from J, leaving 13 bases between. This CDR3 is built from 14 residues. Germline assignment: CDR1 MDHEN and CDR2 SYDVKM. The DNA of the CDR3 is TGTGCCAGCAGTTTAGTGAGGTTAGTTGACGAGCAGTACTTC. This translates into CASSLVRLVDEQYF.

This chain links TRBV7-2 with TRBJ2-1; 8 positions agree with TRBD2. This CDR3 region has 15 residues. The trim removed 7 bases at V and 6 bases at J, leaving 11 bases unmatched. The V gene's germline CDR1 is SGHTA and CDR2 FQGNSA. Written as DNA, the CDR3 is TGTGCCAGCATCCTAAGCGGGAGTTTGGGCAATGAGCAGTTCTTC. Protein sequence: CASILSGSLGNEQFF.

As for this clonotype: A much larger clonotype is one base distant, so this may be a read error. The chain uses TRBV2 and TRBJ1-1; the D gene is possibly TRBD1 (6 bases). The germline V gene encodes CDR1 SNHLY and CDR2 FYNNEI. The CDR3 covers 17 residues. Trimming pared 6 bases from V and 0 bases from J, leaving 20 bases between. In nucleotides, the CDR3 is TGTGCCAGCAGGATAAACAGGGACGAGGGAATGAACACTGAAGCTTTCTTT. Encoded protein: CASRINRDEGMNTEAFF.

This CDR3 reads CASSYLSGLEISYEQYF. The DNA of the CDR3 is TGTGCCAGCAGTTACTTATCGGGACTAGAAATTTCCTACGAGCAGTACTTC. This sequence joins TRBV6-2 or TRBV6-3 and TRBJ2-7; TRBD2 matches 8 bases. CDR1 is MNHEY, CDR2 SVGEGT, per germline. The V segment lost 1 base and the J segment 1 base; nucleotides outside the gene matches: 9. This CDR3 is built from 17 residues.

About this clonotype itself: Given a much more abundant clone one base away, this may be a read error. The chain has TRBV10-3 and TRBJ2-7; D gene unclear. Looked up from germline, CDR1 is ENHRY and CDR2 is SYGVKD. The CDR3 runs 12 residues. The CDR3 nucleotides are TGTGCCACCAGTGAGTCAGTTCTTGAGCAGTACTTC. It is translated as CATSESVLEQYF.